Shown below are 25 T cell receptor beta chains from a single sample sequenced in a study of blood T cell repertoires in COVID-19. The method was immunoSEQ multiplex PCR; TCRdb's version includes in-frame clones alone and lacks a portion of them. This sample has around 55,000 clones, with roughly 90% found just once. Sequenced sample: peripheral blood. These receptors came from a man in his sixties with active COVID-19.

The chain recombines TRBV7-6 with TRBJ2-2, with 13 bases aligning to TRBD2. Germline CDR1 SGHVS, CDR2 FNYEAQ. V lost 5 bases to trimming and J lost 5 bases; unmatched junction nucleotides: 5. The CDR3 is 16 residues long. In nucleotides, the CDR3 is TGTGCCAGCAGCAAGGGACTAGCGGGAAAAACCGGGGAGCTGTTTTTT. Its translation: CASSKGLAGKTGELFF. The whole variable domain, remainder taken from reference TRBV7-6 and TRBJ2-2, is GAGVSQSPRYKVTKRGQDVALRCDPISGHVSLYWYRQALGQGPEFLTYFNYEAQQDKSGLPNDRFSAERPEGSISTLTIQRTEQRDSAMYRCASSKGLAGKTGELFFGEGSRLTVL.

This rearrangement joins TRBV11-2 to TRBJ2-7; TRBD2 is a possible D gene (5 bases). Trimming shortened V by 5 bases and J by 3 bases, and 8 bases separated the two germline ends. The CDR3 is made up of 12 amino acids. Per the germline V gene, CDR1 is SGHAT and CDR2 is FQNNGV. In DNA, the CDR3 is TGTGCCAGCAGCCTCGGGGTCTACGAGCAGTACTTC. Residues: CASSLGVYEQYF.

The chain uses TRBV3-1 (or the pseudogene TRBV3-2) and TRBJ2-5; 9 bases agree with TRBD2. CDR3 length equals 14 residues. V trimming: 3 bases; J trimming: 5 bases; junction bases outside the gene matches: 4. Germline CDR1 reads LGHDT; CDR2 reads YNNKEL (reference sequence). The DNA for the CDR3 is TGTGCCAGCAGCCACGCGGGAGGGGGGGAGACCCAGTACTTC. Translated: CASSHAGGGETQYF.

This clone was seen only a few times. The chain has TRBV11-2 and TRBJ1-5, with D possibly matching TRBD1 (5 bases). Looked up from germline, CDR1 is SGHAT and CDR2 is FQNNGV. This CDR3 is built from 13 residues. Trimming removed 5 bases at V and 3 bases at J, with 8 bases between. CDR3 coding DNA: TGTGCCAGCAGCCAGGGACTCAATCAGCCCCAGCATTTT. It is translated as CASSQGLNQPQHF.

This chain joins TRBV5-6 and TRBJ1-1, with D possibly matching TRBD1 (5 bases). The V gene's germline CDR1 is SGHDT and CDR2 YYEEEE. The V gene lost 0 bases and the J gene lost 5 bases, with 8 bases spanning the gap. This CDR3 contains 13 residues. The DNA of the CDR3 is TGTGCCAGCAGCTTGGCAGGGCATACTGAAGCTTTCTTT. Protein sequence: CASSLAGHTEAFF.

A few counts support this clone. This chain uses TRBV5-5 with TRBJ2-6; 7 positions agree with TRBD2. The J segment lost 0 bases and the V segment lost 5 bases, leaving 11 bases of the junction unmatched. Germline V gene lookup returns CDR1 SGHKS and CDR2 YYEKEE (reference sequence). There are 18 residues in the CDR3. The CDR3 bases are TGTGCCAGCAGGGAACCACTAGCGCCACGCTCTGGGGCCAACGTCCTGACTTTC. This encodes CASREPLAPRSGANVLTF.

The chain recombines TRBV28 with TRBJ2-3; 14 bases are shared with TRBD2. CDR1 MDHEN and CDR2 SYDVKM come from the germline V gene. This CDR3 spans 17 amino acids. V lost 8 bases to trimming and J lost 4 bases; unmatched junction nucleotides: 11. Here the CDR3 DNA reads TGTGCCAGCCCCCCTTTGGGACTAGCGGGAGTCGCAGATACGCAGTATTTT. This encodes CASPPLGLAGVADTQYF.

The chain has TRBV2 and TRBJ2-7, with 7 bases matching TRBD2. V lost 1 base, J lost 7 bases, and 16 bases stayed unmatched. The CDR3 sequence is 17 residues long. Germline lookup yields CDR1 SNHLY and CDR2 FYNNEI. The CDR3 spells CASSEERSGAPRGEQYF. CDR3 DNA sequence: TGTGCCAGCAGTGAAGAGAGGAGCGGGGCCCCCCGGGGGGAGCAGTACTTC.

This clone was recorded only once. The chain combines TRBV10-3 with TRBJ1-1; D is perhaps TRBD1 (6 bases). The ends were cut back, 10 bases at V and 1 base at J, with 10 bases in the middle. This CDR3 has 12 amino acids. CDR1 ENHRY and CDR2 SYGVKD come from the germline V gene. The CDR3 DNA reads TGTGCCACAGCGACAGGGAACACTGAAGCTTTCTTT. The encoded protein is CATATGNTEAFF.

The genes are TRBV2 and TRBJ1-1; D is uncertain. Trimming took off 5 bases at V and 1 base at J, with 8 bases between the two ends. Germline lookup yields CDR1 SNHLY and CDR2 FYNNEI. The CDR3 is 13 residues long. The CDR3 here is CASSPTPNTEAFF. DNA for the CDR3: TGTGCCAGCAGTCCCACACCGAACACTGAAGCTTTCTTT.

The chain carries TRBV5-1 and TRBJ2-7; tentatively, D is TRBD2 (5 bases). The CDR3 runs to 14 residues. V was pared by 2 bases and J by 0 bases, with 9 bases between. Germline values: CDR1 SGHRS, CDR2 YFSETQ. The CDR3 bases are TGCGCCAGCAGCTTTTCTAGCTCCTCCTACGAGCAGTACTTC. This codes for CASSFSSSSYEQYF.

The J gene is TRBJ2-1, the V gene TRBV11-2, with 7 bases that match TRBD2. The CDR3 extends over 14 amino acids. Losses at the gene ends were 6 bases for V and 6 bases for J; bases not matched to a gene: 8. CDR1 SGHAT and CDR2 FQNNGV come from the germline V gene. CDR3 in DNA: TGTGCCAGCAGTTGGGGAGGGCCGGGCAATGAGCAGTTCTTC. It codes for CASSWGGPGNEQFF.

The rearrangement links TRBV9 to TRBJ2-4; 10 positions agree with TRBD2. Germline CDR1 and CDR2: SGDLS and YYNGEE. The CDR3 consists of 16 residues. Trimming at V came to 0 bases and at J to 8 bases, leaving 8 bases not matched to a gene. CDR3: CASSVGLAGERDIQYF. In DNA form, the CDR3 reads TGTGCCAGCAGCGTAGGGCTAGCGGGAGAACGGGACATTCAGTACTTC.

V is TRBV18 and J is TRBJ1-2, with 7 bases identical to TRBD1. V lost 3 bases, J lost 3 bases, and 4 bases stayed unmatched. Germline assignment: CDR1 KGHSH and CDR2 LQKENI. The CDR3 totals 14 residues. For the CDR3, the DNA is TGTGCCAGCTCACCCGGGACAGCAGACTATGGCTACACCTTC. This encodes CASSPGTADYGYTF.

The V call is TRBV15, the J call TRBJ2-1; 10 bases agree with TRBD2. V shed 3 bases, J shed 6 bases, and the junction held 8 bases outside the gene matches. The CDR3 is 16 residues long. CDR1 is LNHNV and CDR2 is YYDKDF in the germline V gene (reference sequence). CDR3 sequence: CATSSLSGRAVNEQFF. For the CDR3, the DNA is TGTGCCACCAGCAGTCTCAGCGGGAGGGCCGTCAATGAGCAGTTCTTC.

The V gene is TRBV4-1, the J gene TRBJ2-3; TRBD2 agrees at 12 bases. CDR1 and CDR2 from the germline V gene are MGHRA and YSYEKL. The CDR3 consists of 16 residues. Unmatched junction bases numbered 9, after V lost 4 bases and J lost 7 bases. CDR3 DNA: TGCGCCAGCAGCCCCCCAGGACTAGCGGGAAGGAATACGCAGTATTTT. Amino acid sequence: CASSPPGLAGRNTQYF.

CDR3 amino acids: CASSERGSGDRTYEQYF. In DNA, the CDR3 is TGTGCCAGCAGTGAAAGGGGTTCGGGGGACAGAACCTACGAGCAGTACTTC. V and J are TRBV6-1 and TRBJ2-7; TRBD1 might be the D (7 bases). This CDR3 contains 17 residues. Germline values: CDR1 MNHNS, CDR2 SASEGT. Trimming stripped 2 bases from V and 2 bases from J, with 19 bases between.

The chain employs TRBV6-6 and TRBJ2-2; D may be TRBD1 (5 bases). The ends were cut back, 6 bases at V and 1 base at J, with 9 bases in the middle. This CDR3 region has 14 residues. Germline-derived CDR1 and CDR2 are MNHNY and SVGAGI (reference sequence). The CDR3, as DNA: TGTGCCAGCAGGAACGGACAGAACACCGGGGAGCTGTTTTTT. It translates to CASRNGQNTGELFF.

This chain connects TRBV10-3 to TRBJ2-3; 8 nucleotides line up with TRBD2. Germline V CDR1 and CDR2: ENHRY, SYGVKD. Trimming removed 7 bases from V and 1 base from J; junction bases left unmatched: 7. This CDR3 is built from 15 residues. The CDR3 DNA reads TGTGCCATCATGGGGACTAGGGTGGGCACAGATACGCAGTATTTT. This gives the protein CAIMGTRVGTDTQYF.

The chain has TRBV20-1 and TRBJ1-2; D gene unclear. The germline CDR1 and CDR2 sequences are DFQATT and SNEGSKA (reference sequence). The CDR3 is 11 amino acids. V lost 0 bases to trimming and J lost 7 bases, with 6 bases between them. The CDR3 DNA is TGCAGTGCTAGAGACCCTATTGGCTACACCTTC. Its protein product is CSARDPIGYTF.

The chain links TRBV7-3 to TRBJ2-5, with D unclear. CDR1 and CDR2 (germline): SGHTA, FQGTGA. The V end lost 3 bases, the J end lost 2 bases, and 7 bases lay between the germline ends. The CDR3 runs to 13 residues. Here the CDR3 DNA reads TGTGCCAGCAGCTTCTATACGCAAGAGACCCAGTACTTC. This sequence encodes CASSFYTQETQYF.

The CDR3: CASSLFPGETEAFF. The CDR3 nucleotides are TGTGCCAGCAGCTTGTTCCCAGGGGAGACTGAAGCTTTCTTT. The chain recombines TRBV5-8 with TRBJ1-1; a possible D gene is TRBD1 (6 bases). CDR1 SGHTS and CDR2 YDEGEE come from the germline V gene. The CDR3 loop spans 14 amino acids. Trimming left V 1 base short and J 5 bases short, with 12 bases between.

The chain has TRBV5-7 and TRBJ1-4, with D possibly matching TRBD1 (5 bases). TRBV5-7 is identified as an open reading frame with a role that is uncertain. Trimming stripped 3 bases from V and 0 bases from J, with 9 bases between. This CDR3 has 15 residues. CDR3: CASSSKTATNEKLFF. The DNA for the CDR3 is TGTGCCAGCAGCTCAAAGACAGCAACTAATGAAAAACTGTTTTTT.

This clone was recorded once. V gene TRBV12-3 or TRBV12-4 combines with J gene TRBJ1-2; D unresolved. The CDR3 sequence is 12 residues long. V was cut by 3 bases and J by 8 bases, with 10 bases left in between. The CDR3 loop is CASSFGMRGYTF. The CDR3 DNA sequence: TGTGCCAGCAGTTTTGGTATGAGGGGCTACACCTTC.

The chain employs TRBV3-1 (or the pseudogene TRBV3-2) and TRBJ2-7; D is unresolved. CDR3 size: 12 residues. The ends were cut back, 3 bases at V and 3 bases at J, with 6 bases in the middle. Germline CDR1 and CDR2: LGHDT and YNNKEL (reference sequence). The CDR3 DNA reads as TGTGCCAGCAGCCAGAGAAACTACGAGCAGTACTTC. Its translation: CASSQRNYEQYF.